A single sample gave rise to the 5 T cell receptor beta chains below, sequenced in a study of tumor-infiltrating lymphocytes in primary liver carcinoma. Both RNA and DNA were isolated together from 20-30 mg of bulk tissue that had not been sorted. Making TCR beta cDNA involved 400 to 600 ng total RNA and a constant-region primer. Libraries for TCR beta were built through three nested multiplex PCR rounds, which together made up a slightly modified ARM-PCR procedure. It was with TRBV1-TRBV30 forward primers and a C-beta reverse primer that the first two PCR rounds were run, at around 10 cycles each. One entry per CDR3 protein, called by TCRdb with MiXCR from the multiplex PCR reads. The sample holds under 200,000 distinct CDR3 sequences, 70% to 90% seen once. The sequenced material came from tumor tissue from primary liver carcinoma. The receptors come from a man aged 35-49 years with primary liver carcinoma and hepatitis B virus infection.

About this clonotype: A much larger clone differs from this one at a single base, so this may be a read error. The chain links TRBV13 to TRBJ2-7; 11 bases line up with TRBD2. The V gene's germline CDR1 is PRHDT and CDR2 FYEKMQ (reference sequence). Trimming took 7 bases from V and 9 from J; bases not matched to a gene: 5. The CDR3 is 12 amino acids. The DNA for the CDR3 is TGTGCCAGCAACTTGGGGACTAGCGGGCAGTACTTC. As protein: CASNLGTSGQYF.

The chain is built from TRBV6-1 and TRBJ1-1; D is unclear. The CDR3 is made up of 13 amino acids. The germline V gene encodes CDR1 MNHNS and CDR2 SASEGT. Trimming cost V 7 bases and J 3 bases, with 12 bases left between them. For the CDR3, the DNA is TGTGCCAGCAACAGAGTCTGGGACACTGAAGCTTTCTTT. Translation gives CASNRVWDTEAFF.

About this clonotype itself: One end of the junction fails to match germline, which may point to a read error. The chain couples TRBV12-3 or TRBV12-4 to TRBJ1-6; 9 bases agree with TRBD1. The CDR3 has 16 residues. The CDR3 here is CVSNLAPGQGDSPLHF. The CDR3 coding sequence is TGTGTCAGCAATTTAGCTCCGGGACAGGGAGATTCACCCCTCCACTTT.

The chain joins TRBV29-1 to TRBJ2-2; perhaps TRBD1 as D (6 bases). CDR1 SQVTM and CDR2 ANQGSEA come from the germline V gene. CDR3 length: 14 amino acids. Trimming cost V 5 bases and J 12 bases, with 22 bases left between them. This chain's CDR3 is CSVLGPGPTGQLFF. As DNA, the CDR3 is TGCAGCGTTCTCGGTCCGGGACCCACAGGGCAGCTGTTTTTT.

Comment on this clonotype: No conserved phenylalanine or tryptophan ends this CDR3, so it is likely a read error. The chain combines TRBV12-3 or TRBV12-4 with TRBJ2-1; D not resolved. The CDR3 totals 11 residues. V gave up 5 bases and J gave up 6 bases, with 5 bases separating them. The CDR3 sequence is CASSRSNEQFL. The DNA for the CDR3 is TGTGCCAGCAGTAGGAGCAATGAGCAGTTCTTA.